This T cell receptor beta chain was captured by sequencing in a study of shared clonotypes between healthy human individuals. At the level of the study: CD4 naive and CD4 memory each took three plates per donor, while CD8 naive took two and CD8 memory one.

TCRdb keeps only in-frame clones here, not all; method: immunoSEQ multiplex PCR. The sample gives hundreds of thousands of clones, about 78% of which show up once; less than 2% is in the top ten. The CDR3 extends over 14 amino acids. V lost 3 bases and J lost 0, with 6 bases in between. Looked up from germline, CDR1 is MDHEN and CDR2 is SYDVKM. The specimen sequenced was memory CD4+ T cells sorted from blood. Subset noted: CD45RA-negative fraction. This clonotype originated in a woman in her twenties or thirties in good health. The chain employs TRBV28 and TRBJ1-3; D not certain. The CDR3 spells CASSFTDSGNTIYF. The CDR3 DNA reads as TGTGCCAGCAGTTTCACGGACTCTGGAAACACCATATATTTT.